Listed below are T cell receptor beta chains from one sample, sequenced in a study of blood T cell repertoires in COVID-19. Using immunoSEQ multiplex PCR, the repertoire was profiled, and TCRdb retains in-frame clones only, with some absent. The data contain approximately 110,000 clones, around 84% of them singletons. The sample was peripheral blood. Every receptor here comes from an elderly woman with active or convalescent COVID-19. The CDR3 runs from the conserved cysteine through the conserved F or W. Fields, in order: V gene, J gene, CDR3 length, D gene, clone size, CDR3 protein, CDR3 DNA. The D gene is left open where the match is weak. Not every row has a clone size; where given, it reads once, few, many or a size class.

TRBV5-5	TRBJ1-5	13	TRBD1	NA	CASSQQGTQPQHF	TGTGCCAGCAGTCAACAGGGGACTCAGCCCCAGCATTTT
TRBV9	TRBJ2-1	21	TRBD2	NA	CASSKSSTPGASGRGYNEQFF	TGTGCCAGCAGCAAAAGTAGTACGCCTGGGGCTAGCGGGAGGGGCTACAATGAGCAGTTCTTC
TRBV27	TRBJ2-3	14	TRBD2	NA	CASSGRGGADTQYF	TGTGCCAGCAGCGGGCGGGGGGGGGCAGATACGCAGTATTTT
TRBV28	TRBJ1-1	14	NA	NA	CASSLPDAGTEAFF	TGTGCCAGCAGTTTGCCCGACGCGGGCACTGAAGCTTTCTTT
TRBV24-1	TRBJ2-5	14	NA	NA	CATSDLPFQETQYF	TGTGCCACCAGTGATTTGCCGTTTCAGGAGACCCAGTACTTC
TRBV7-9	TRBJ2-7	16	TRBD1	NA	CASSLAGTGGGYEQYF	TGTGCCAGCAGCTTAGCCGGGACAGGGGGAGGTTACGAGCAGTACTTC
TRBV15	TRBJ2-1	17	TRBD2	NA	CATSDALAGGVRNEQFF	TGTGCCACCAGCGACGCCTTAGCGGGAGGGGTGAGAAATGAGCAGTTCTTC
TRBV19	TRBJ2-7	15	NA	NA	CASSAGYRQVDEQYF	TGTGCCAGTAGTGCGGGGTATCGGCAGGTGGACGAGCAGTACTTC
TRBV25-1	TRBJ1-2	11	NA	NA	CASSESYGYTF	TGTGCCAGCAGTGAATCGTATGGCTACACCTTC
TRBV12-2	TRBJ2-7	14	NA	NA	CASRGPGQSYEQYF	TGTGCAAGTCGCGGACCGGGACAATCCTACGAGCAGTACTTC
TRBV11-2	TRBJ2-1	15	TRBD1	once	CASSLGGTAYNEQFF	TGTGCCAGCAGCTTAGGAGGGACAGCTTACAATGAGCAGTTCTTC
TRBV6-4	TRBJ1-3	15	NA	NA	CASSDSLLTGNTIYF	TGTGCCAGCAGTGACTCGCTGTTAACAGGAAACACCATATATTTT
TRBV15	TRBJ1-6	14	NA	NA	CATSSRAGVSPLHF	TGTGCCACCAGCAGTAGGGCAGGGGTTTCACCCCTCCACTTT
TRBV19	TRBJ2-1	11	NA	NA	CASRYRNEQFF	TGTGCCAGTCGATACAGAAATGAGCAGTTCTTC
TRBV5-1	TRBJ2-7	15	TRBD1	NA	CASSLPAPGQGEQYF	TGCGCCAGCAGCTTGCCGGCCCCTGGACAGGGTGAGCAGTACTTC
TRBV5-1	TRBJ2-2	14	TRBD2	NA	CASSLTGGTGELFF	TGCGCCAGCAGCTTAACGGGAGGCACCGGGGAGCTGTTTTTT
TRBV7-2	TRBJ2-3	18	TRBD2	NA	CASSHGTSGRAPTDTQYF	TGTGCCAGCAGCCATGGGACTAGCGGGAGGGCCCCCACAGATACGCAGTATTTT
TRBV5-3	TRBJ2-5	17	TRBD2	NA	CARSSGLAGRLQETQYF	TGTGCCAGAAGCTCTGGACTAGCGGGTCGACTCCAAGAGACCCAGTACTTC
TRBV3-1/TRBV3-2	TRBJ2-7	15	NA	once	CASSPAGTFSYEQYF	TGTGCCAGCAGCCCAGCAGGGACTTTCAGCTACGAGCAGTACTTC
TRBV5-1	TRBJ2-5	14	NA	NA	CASSLTGIVETQYF	TGCGCCAGCAGCCTAACAGGGATTGTGGAGACCCAGTACTTC
TRBV28	TRBJ1-1	15	NA	NA	CASSLEITGSTEAFF	TGTGCCAGCAGTTTAGAAATAACCGGGAGCACTGAAGCTTTCTTT
TRBV3-1/TRBV3-2	TRBJ2-5	16	TRBD2	NA	CASSHGAGGPSKTQYF	TGTGCCAGCAGCCATGGAGCGGGAGGGCCCTCGAAGACCCAGTACTTC
TRBV5-3	TRBJ2-2	14	TRBD2	NA	CARTGTSFGGELFF	TGTGCCAGAACCGGGACTAGCTTCGGCGGGGAGCTGTTTTTT
TRBV10-3	TRBJ1-3	12	NA	once	CAISVLGNTIYF	TGTGCCATCAGTGTCTTAGGAAACACCATATATTTT
TRBV9	TRBJ1-2	15	NA	NA	CASSVAVQGFYGYTF	TGTGCCAGCAGCGTAGCGGTACAGGGTTTCTATGGCTACACCTTC
TRBV7-3	TRBJ1-1	13	NA	NA	CASSLQENTEAFF	TGTGCCAGCAGCTTACAGGAGAACACTGAAGCTTTCTTT
TRBV7-8	TRBJ2-7	16	NA	NA	CASSLGRRGSTYEQYF	TGTGCCAGCAGCCTAGGTCGGAGGGGATCGACCTACGAGCAGTACTTC
TRBV5-1	TRBJ2-3	14	NA	NA	CASSGEAAANTQYF	TGCGCCAGCAGCGGCGAGGCGGCAGCAAATACGCAGTATTTT
TRBV29-1	TRBJ2-1	15	TRBD1	NA	CSVGGQGELYNEQFF	TGCAGCGTAGGAGGACAGGGGGAGCTGTACAATGAGCAGTTCTTC
TRBV5-1	TRBJ1-1	14	TRBD1	NA	CASSWDRGDTEAFF	TGCGCCAGCAGCTGGGACAGGGGAGACACTGAAGCTTTCTTT
TRBV4-2	TRBJ1-3	16	NA	NA	CASSQDLNGGGNTIYF	TGTGCCAGCAGCCAAGATCTGAACGGAGGGGGAAACACCATATATTTT
TRBV3-1/TRBV3-2	TRBJ1-5	13	NA	few	CASSQDREQPQHF	TGTGCCAGCAGCCAAGATCGCGAACAGCCCCAGCATTTT
TRBV5-4	TRBJ1-2	15	TRBD1	NA	CASSLQGVANYGYTF	TGTGCCAGCAGCCTACAGGGGGTAGCTAACTATGGCTACACCTTC
TRBV10-3	TRBJ2-1	17	TRBD2	NA	CAISAGGDSITENEQFF	TGTGCCATCAGTGCGGGGGGGGACTCCATAACCGAGAATGAGCAGTTCTTC
TRBV7-2	TRBJ2-2	15	TRBD2	NA	CASSPGLADGLELFF	TGTGCCAGCAGCCCGGGACTAGCGGACGGGTTGGAGCTGTTTTTT
TRBV15	TRBJ2-1	15	TRBD2	few	CATSRDGAGVSEQFF	TGTGCCACCAGCAGAGATGGGGCGGGAGTCAGCGAGCAGTTCTTC
TRBV5-1	TRBJ2-7	16	TRBD1	NA	CASSLTTGQGAFEQYF	TGCGCCAGCAGCTTGACCACGGGCCAGGGGGCCTTCGAGCAGTACTTC
TRBV5-1	TRBJ2-1	15	TRBD2	NA	CASSWGLAGEGEQFF	TGCGCCAGCAGCTGGGGACTAGCGGGAGAGGGTGAGCAGTTCTTC
TRBV19	TRBJ2-3	10	NA	few	CASTRITQYF	TGTGCCAGTACCAGGATAACGCAGTATTTT
TRBV2	TRBJ2-7	14	NA	NA	CASTRVSVSYEQYF	TGTGCCAGTACCAGGGTCTCTGTCTCCTACGAGCAGTACTTC
TRBV18	TRBJ2-7	15	NA	NA	CASSRSTGEVYEQYF	TGTGCCAGCTCACGGTCCACAGGGGAGGTCTACGAGCAGTACTTC
TRBV7-9	TRBJ1-5	15	TRBD1	NA	CASSLDRGPHQPQHF	TGTGCCAGCAGCTTAGACAGGGGGCCGCATCAGCCCCAGCATTTT
TRBV28	TRBJ1-2	13	NA	NA	CASSLIGGQGYTF	TGTGCCAGCAGTTTAATCGGGGGGCAAGGCTACACCTTC
TRBV27	TRBJ1-2	15	NA	few	CASSLSSRNNYGYTF	TGTGCCAGCAGTTTATCGTCCAGGAATAACTATGGCTACACCTTC
TRBV5-4	TRBJ2-1	15	TRBD2	NA	CASSFLAGIANEQFF	TGTGCCAGCAGTTTCCTAGCGGGAATCGCCAATGAGCAGTTCTTC